Listed below are T cell receptor beta chains from one sample, sequenced in a study of T cell responses to AZD1222 COVID-19 vaccine. Using immunoSEQ multiplex PCR, the repertoire was profiled, and TCRdb retains in-frame clones only, with some absent. The data show approximately 100,000 clones, around nine tenths seen once. Sequences were derived from peripheral blood, sampled 28 days after the second AZD1222 dose. The receptor source for this set is an adult who received the AZD1222 COVID-19 vaccine. Each CDR3 is given with its conserved first and last residue. A D gene is named only where the DNA matches it firmly. For some rows the clone size is stated as once, few or many, or as a class when expanded; others skip it.

cdr3_nt	cdr3_aa	j_call	clone_size	v_call	d_call
TGTGCCAGTTCTTACAGAATTAACACTGAAGCTTTCTTT	CASSYRINTEAFF	TRBJ1-1	once	TRBV7-2	-
TGTGCCACCAGCAGAGAACAAGCGGGAGATCCCAATGAGCAGTTCTTC	CATSREQAGDPNEQFF	TRBJ2-1	-	TRBV15	TRBD2
TGTGCCAGCAGCTTAGCGCACCTACAGGTATTGAATGAAAAACTGTTTTTT	CASSLAHLQVLNEKLFF	TRBJ1-4	-	TRBV7-7	-
TGTGCCAGCAGCTCGCGGGGTAGCGGTATCTCACATACGCAGTATTTT	CASSSRGSGISHTQYF	TRBJ2-3	-	TRBV11-2	-
TGCGCCAGCAGCTTATCAGGGACTAGCGGGTCTAGCACAGATACGCAGTATTTT	CASSLSGTSGSSTDTQYF	TRBJ2-3	-	TRBV5-1	TRBD2
TGTGCCAGCAGCAAAGCGCTTAAGGGACGATCTAACTATGGCTACACCTTC	CASSKALKGRSNYGYTF	TRBJ1-2	once	TRBV21-1	-
TGTGCCATCAGTGAGGGACTAGCGAACTACAATGAGCAGTTCTTC	CAISEGLANYNEQFF	TRBJ2-1	-	TRBV10-3	TRBD2
TGTGCCACCAGTGGACAGGGGTCGTATGGCTACACCTTC	CATSGQGSYGYTF	TRBJ1-2	-	TRBV24-1	TRBD1
TGTGCCAGCAGCGTAGCAGCGGATTACTCTGGAAACACCATATATTTT	CASSVAADYSGNTIYF	TRBJ1-3	-	TRBV9	-
TGTGCCAGCAGTGGCGACAGGGTGGGCGATGGCTACACCTTC	CASSGDRVGDGYTF	TRBJ1-2	-	TRBV6-1	TRBD1
TGTGCCAGTCGGACTAGCGGACACAATGAGCAGTTCTTC	CASRTSGHNEQFF	TRBJ2-1	-	TRBV18	TRBD2
TGTGCCAGCAGGTTCGGGGGAGGAGAAACAGATACGCAGTATTTT	CASRFGGGETDTQYF	TRBJ2-3	once	TRBV28	-
TGCAGCTCCCGGGACAGCAAAACCGGGAACACTGAAGCTTTCTTT	CSSRDSKTGNTEAFF	TRBJ1-1	-	TRBV29-1	TRBD1
TGTGCCAGCAGCCCCTCCGGGACAGGGAGCAAGACCCAGTACTTC	CASSPSGTGSKTQYF	TRBJ2-5	-	TRBV14	TRBD1
TGTGCCAGCTCACCAAAACACGGGACTGAAGCTTTCTTT	CASSPKHGTEAFF	TRBJ1-1	-	TRBV18	-
TGTGCCAGCAGTTCACCCGGACAGGGTGGGGATACGCAGTATTTT	CASSSPGQGGDTQYF	TRBJ2-3	-	TRBV11-2	TRBD1
TGTGCCAGCAGCTTAGTAGCCAGAACTAACTATGGCTACACCTTC	CASSLVARTNYGYTF	TRBJ1-2	-	TRBV7-2	-
TGTGCCAGTAGTATGCGCACGGCGGGCACAGATACGCAGTATTTT	CASSMRTAGTDTQYF	TRBJ2-3	-	TRBV19	-
TGCGCCAGCAGCCCGTCTTTGGGATCGGGCGGCTACACCTTC	CASSPSLGSGGYTF	TRBJ1-2	-	TRBV4-3	-
TGTGCCAGCAGCTTAGCGATCAGGGAAAACTCTGGGGCCAACGTCCTGACTTTC	CASSLAIRENSGANVLTF	TRBJ2-6	few	TRBV7-6	-
TGTGCCAGCAGTGGGGAGGCGGGAGGGAAAGAGACCCAGTACTTC	CASSGEAGGKETQYF	TRBJ2-5	-	TRBV2	TRBD2
TGTGCCAGCAGTTTTAGCGGGAGTACAGATACGCAGTATTTT	CASSFSGSTDTQYF	TRBJ2-3	-	TRBV27	TRBD2
TGTGCCAGCAGTAATGACAGGGAGAACACTGAAGCTTTCTTT	CASSNDRENTEAFF	TRBJ1-1	-	TRBV2	TRBD1
TGTGCCAGCAGCCCCGCGGGGTCGGGAGGCTACACCTTC	CASSPAGSGGYTF	TRBJ1-2	-	TRBV7-2	-
TGTGCCAGTAGTCTTTTAGCGGGAGAGGGCACAGATACGCAGTATTTT	CASSLLAGEGTDTQYF	TRBJ2-3	few	TRBV19	TRBD2
TGTGCCAGTAGTGCTAGCGGGAGTGTAAATGAGCAGTTCTTC	CASSASGSVNEQFF	TRBJ2-1	-	TRBV19	TRBD2
TGTGCCAGCCATCTGAAGGGAGGATCACCCCTCCACTTT	CASHLKGGSPLHF	TRBJ1-6	-	TRBV6-5	-
TGTGCCAGCAGTCCGGACGGGGGATATGGCTACACCTTC	CASSPDGGYGYTF	TRBJ1-2	-	TRBV27	-
TGCGCCAGCAGTCGGACAGGGGATTTCTACGAGCAGTACTTC	CASSRTGDFYEQYF	TRBJ2-7	-	TRBV23-1	TRBD1
TGCGCCAGCAGCCGGGACCTGGGCACTGAAGCTTTCTTT	CASSRDLGTEAFF	TRBJ1-1	-	TRBV5-1	-
TGTGCCAGCAGTGAAGAAAAGGGAGTCTACAATGAGCAGTTCTTC	CASSEEKGVYNEQFF	TRBJ2-1	-	TRBV2	-
TGTGCCAGCAGTTTAATTAGCGGGAGAGGTGGTTACAATGAGCAGTTCTTC	CASSLISGRGGYNEQFF	TRBJ2-1	-	TRBV28	TRBD2
TGTGCCAGCAGCTCGACAGGGACTCCCGGAAACACCATATATTTT	CASSSTGTPGNTIYF	TRBJ1-3	-	TRBV11-2	TRBD1
TGTGCCAGCAGCAGGGGCAGCCTAAGCTCCTACGAGCAGTACTTC	CASSRGSLSSYEQYF	TRBJ2-7	-	TRBV21-1	-
TGTGCCAGCAGCCAAGATTATACTAACCCCAAATACTTC	CASSQDYTNPKYF	TRBJ2-7	few	TRBV4-2	-
TGCGCCAGCAGCCAAGATCCGGGGGCAGGTACTGAAGCTTTCTTT	CASSQDPGAGTEAFF	TRBJ1-1	-	TRBV4-3	-
TGCAGTGCTAGGGAGAACGGGGAGCTGTTTTTT	CSARENGELFF	TRBJ2-2	-	TRBV20-1	-
TGTGCCAGCAGCTCCCCAGCGGCTAAATACAATGAGCAGTTCTTC	CASSSPAAKYNEQFF	TRBJ2-1	-	TRBV7-9	-
TGTGCCAGCAGTTCGGGGAACACTGAAGCTTTCTTT	CASSSGNTEAFF	TRBJ1-1	-	TRBV12-3/TRBV12-4	-
TGCAGTGCTAGTCCCGTCGACAGGGTAACAGATACGCAGTATTTT	CSASPVDRVTDTQYF	TRBJ2-3	-	TRBV20-1	TRBD1
TGTGCCAGTAGAACGGACAGCGGTGTCGGAGGAGCTTTCTTT	CASRTDSGVGGAFF	TRBJ1-1	once	TRBV19	-
TGTGCCAGCAGCTTAGGGACATTTAATCAGCCCCAGCATTTT	CASSLGTFNQPQHF	TRBJ1-5	-	TRBV7-9	-
TGCGCCAGCAGCCAAGCCGGGACAGCCCATTCACCCCTCCACTTT	CASSQAGTAHSPLHF	TRBJ1-6	-	TRBV4-1	TRBD1
TGTGCCAGCAGCAAAGACCCCCAGGAGACCCAGTACTTC	CASSKDPQETQYF	TRBJ2-5	-	TRBV21-1	-
TGTGCCAGCAGCTTAACAGCTAGCCCGAAGAACAATGAGCAGTTCTTC	CASSLTASPKNNEQFF	TRBJ2-1	-	TRBV7-3	-
TGTGCCAGCATCCCACCACAGTACACAGATACGCAGTATTTT	CASIPPQYTDTQYF	TRBJ2-3	-	TRBV6-5	-
TGTGCCAGCAGTCTAGCTGGGGGCTACGAGCAGTACTTC	CASSLAGGYEQYF	TRBJ2-7	-	TRBV12-3/TRBV12-4	-
TGCGCCAGCAGCCAGGACGACAGGGTTCAAGAGACCCAGTACTTC	CASSQDDRVQETQYF	TRBJ2-5	-	TRBV4-1	TRBD1
TGTGCCAGCAGCCAAGGGACTAGCGACACCGGGGAGCTGTTTTTT	CASSQGTSDTGELFF	TRBJ2-2	medium-sized	TRBV4-2	TRBD2